A selection of T cell receptor beta chains follows, all from one sample in a study of shared clonotypes between healthy human individuals. Here immunoSEQ multiplex PCR was the method, and the copy in TCRdb shows in-frame clones only, minus some. Among around 1.5 million clones listed, around 98% were seen once. The source material was naive CD4+ T cells sorted from blood. The receptors originated from a man under 40 in good health. Each CDR3 is given with its conserved first and last residue. The D gene is left open where the match is weak. Rows give clone size only sometimes, using once, few, many, or a class for an expanded clone.

14 TRBJ2-1 - TRBV7-2 - TGTGCCAGCAGCGTAGTTATGAGGGCCGGTGAGCAGTTCTTC CASSVVMRAGEQFF
13 TRBJ2-1 - TRBV9 - TGTGCCAGCAGTGGGGGAGTGACGAATGAGCAGTTCTTC CASSGGVTNEQFF
16 TRBJ2-7 - TRBV7-2 TRBD2 TGTGCCAGCAGCTTAGCGGGACTAGCGGGAGCCTACGAGCAGTACTTC CASSLAGLAGAYEQYF
15 TRBJ1-2 - TRBV9 - TGTGCCAGCAGCGTAACGACAAGGATTGACTATGGCTACACCTTC CASSVTTRIDYGYTF
14 TRBJ2-7 - TRBV6-1 - TGTGCCAGCAGTGCCCTCGACTTGTCCTACGAGCAGTACTTC CASSALDLSYEQYF
13 TRBJ1-5 once TRBV6-6 - TGTGCCAGCAGTTACACGGTTGATCAGCCCCAGCATTTT CASSYTVDQPQHF
14 TRBJ1-1 - TRBV18 TRBD1 TGTGCCAGCTCACCACAGGGGGCGGTAACTGAAGCTTTCTTT CASSPQGAVTEAFF
17 TRBJ2-1 - TRBV11-3 - TGTGCCAGCAGCTCCCCGAAAATAGGAGGCGCCTACAATGAGCAGTTCTTC CASSSPKIGGAYNEQFF
14 TRBJ2-1 - TRBV5-1 TRBD2 TGCGCCAGCAGCTTGCGGCGGGGGGGAGGTGAGCAGTTCTTC CASSLRRGGGEQFF
17 TRBJ2-7 - TRBV9 TRBD1 TGTGCCAGCAGCGTAGGGCTGGGGACAGGCATTGGATACGAGCAGTACTTC CASSVGLGTGIGYEQYF
13 TRBJ1-2 - TRBV28 TRBD1 TGTGCCACCCGGACAGGGATAAACTATGGCTACACCTTC CATRTGINYGYTF
14 TRBJ1-4 - TRBV7-8 - TGTGCCAGCAGCTTTGGACCAACTAATGAAAAACTGTTTTTT CASSFGPTNEKLFF
16 TRBJ2-7 - TRBV28 TRBD2 TGTGCCAGCAGTCCCGCGACTAGCGGGAGTATCTACGAGCAGTACTTC CASSPATSGSIYEQYF
14 TRBJ1-3 - TRBV11-2 - TGTGCCAGCGGCGACTTGACAGTTGGAAACACCATATATTTT CASGDLTVGNTIYF
11 TRBJ2-2 - TRBV2 - TGTGCCAGCAGTTATGCCGGGGAGCTGTTTTTT CASSYAGELFF
14 TRBJ2-1 - TRBV19 - TGTGCCAGTAGTATATCGGCAGGGAACAATGAGCAGTTCTTC CASSISAGNNEQFF
15 TRBJ2-3 - TRBV19 TRBD2 TGTGCCAGTACCCAGCGGCCTAGCGGGAGTGATACGCAGTATTTT CASTQRPSGSDTQYF